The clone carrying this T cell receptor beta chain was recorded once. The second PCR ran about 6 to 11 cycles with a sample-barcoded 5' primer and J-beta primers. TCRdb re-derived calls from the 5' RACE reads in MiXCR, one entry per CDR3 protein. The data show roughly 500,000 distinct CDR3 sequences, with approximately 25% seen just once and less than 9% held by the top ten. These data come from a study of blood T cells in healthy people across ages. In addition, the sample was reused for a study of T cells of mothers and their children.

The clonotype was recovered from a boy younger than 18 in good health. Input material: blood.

The DNA of the CDR3 is TGCAGTGCTATTCGGGACAGGGGACCCTGGTCCCACACAGATACGCAGTATTTT. Translation gives CSAIRDRGPWSHTDTQYF. The chain joins TRBV20-1 to TRBJ2-3, with 10 bases matching TRBD1. V lost 4 bases to trimming and J lost 2 bases; unmatched junction nucleotides: 15. Germline CDR1 reads DFQATT; CDR2 reads SNEGSKA (reference sequence). This CDR3 comprises 18 residues.